This TCR beta chain appears in the sequencing data of a study of blood T cell repertoires in COVID-19. In the study overall: The analysed material was cDNA or gDNA that came from T cells, B-cell-depleted T cells, or PBMCs.

Patients at the Seattle site were enrolled during active infection and followed longitudinally. The germline V and J ends were trimmed by 5 bases and 4 bases, with 22 bases remaining between them. CDR3 length: 17 amino acids. CDR1 and CDR2 (germline): SEHNR, FQNEAQ (reference sequence). Original analysis: By means of reference gene primer amplification, nucleated cell counts were estimated. Profiling relied on immunoSEQ multiplex PCR, and the TCRdb table lists in-frame clones only, not all of them. D and trimming were read from the DNA, whereas the V and J calls and clone size are those reported in that table. Seen here are fewer than 350,000 clones, roughly 90% observed once, and the top ten hold less than 15%.

V is TRBV7-9 and J is TRBJ2-3; the D gene is possibly TRBD1 (5 bases). The sample taken for sequencing was peripheral blood. This TCR came from a woman aged 25 to 39 with COVID-19, enrolled during active disease. CDR3 coding DNA: TGTGCCAGCAGCCGACCAGGGCTCGTTGTTCGAGCAGATACGCAGTATTTT. Translating it yields CASSRPGLVVRADTQYF.